This entry concerns a single TCR beta chain. Antigen specificity is unknown. These data belong to a study of beta chain features in type 1 diabetes. Donors underwent one heparinised blood draw, 95 to 150 mL on average. Reverse transcription of all isolated RNA meant that expressed TCRB transcripts were sequenced. The table came from immunoSEQ multiplex PCR; TCRdb's copy has only in-frame clones and leaves some out. The sample comprises around 500,000 clones, about 32% of which are singletons, and about 0.065% rests with the top ten. Whole-study results and caveats: The study left unresolved whether HLA type influences TCRB rearrangement.

This clonotype originated in a man aged 18 to 35 in good health. The specimen sequenced was naive CD4+ T cells from blood.

CDR3 region: CASSPSIGAYEQYF. The CDR3 nucleotides are TGTGCCAGCAGCCCATCAATAGGGGCCTACGAGCAGTACTTC. The rearrangement links TRBV13 to TRBJ2-7; tentatively, D is TRBD1 (5 bases). V was shortened by 5 bases and J by 2 bases, with 13 bases between the two germline ends. The CDR3 sequence is 14 residues long. CDR1 PRHDT and CDR2 FYEKMQ come from the germline V gene (reference sequence).